This record covers a single T cell receptor beta chain. These data come from a study of blood T cell repertoires in COVID-19. Study-level background: The United States, Italy and Spain supplied acute and convalescent COVID-19 samples. T cells, B-cell-depleted T cells, or PBMCs supplied cDNA or gDNA.

The authors' processing: Amplifying reference gene primers gave estimates of nucleated cell counts. The table came from immunoSEQ multiplex PCR; TCRdb's copy has only in-frame clones and leaves some out. The V and J calls and clone size are taken from that table; D and trimming were inferred from the DNA. The repertoire has more than 60,000 clones, around 90% of them found once; the top ten carry approximately 15%. CDR3 length: 14 amino acids. The germline CDR1 and CDR2 sequences are MNHEY and SMNVEV (reference sequence). V lost 0 bases and J lost 2, with 8 bases in between. The chain uses TRBV27 and TRBJ2-7; D is unclear. The receptor was derived from an elderly woman with active or convalescent COVID-19. Sequencing input: peripheral blood. The CDR3 DNA sequence: TGTGCCAGCAGTTTATCGAGGTTAGCCTACGAGCAGTACTTC. It specifies CASSLSRLAYEQYF.